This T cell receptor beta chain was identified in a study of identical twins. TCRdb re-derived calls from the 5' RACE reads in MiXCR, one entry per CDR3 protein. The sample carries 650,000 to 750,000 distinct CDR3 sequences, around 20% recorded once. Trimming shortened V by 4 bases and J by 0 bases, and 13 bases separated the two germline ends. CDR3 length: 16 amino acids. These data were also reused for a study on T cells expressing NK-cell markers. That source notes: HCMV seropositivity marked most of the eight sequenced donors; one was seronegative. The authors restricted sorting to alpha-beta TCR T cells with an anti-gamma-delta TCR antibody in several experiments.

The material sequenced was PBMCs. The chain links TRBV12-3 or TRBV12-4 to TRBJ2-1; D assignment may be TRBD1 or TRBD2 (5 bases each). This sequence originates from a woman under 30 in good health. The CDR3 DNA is TGTGCCAGCAGTTCAGGGACGGGGAGCTCCTACAATGAGCAGTTCTTC. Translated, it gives CASSSGTGSSYNEQFF.